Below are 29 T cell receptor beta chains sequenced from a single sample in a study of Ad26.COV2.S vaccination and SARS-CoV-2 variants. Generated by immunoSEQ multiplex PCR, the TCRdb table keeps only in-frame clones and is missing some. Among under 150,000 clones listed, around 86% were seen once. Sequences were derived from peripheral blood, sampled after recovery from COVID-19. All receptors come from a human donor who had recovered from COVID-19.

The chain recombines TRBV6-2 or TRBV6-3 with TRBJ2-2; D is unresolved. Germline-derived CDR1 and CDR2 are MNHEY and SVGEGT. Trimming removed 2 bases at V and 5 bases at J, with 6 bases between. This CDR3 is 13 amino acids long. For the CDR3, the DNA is TGTGCCAGCAGTTACCAGGAAACCGGGGAGCTGTTTTTT. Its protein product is CASSYQETGELFF.

The DNA for the CDR3 is TGTGCCAGCAGTTCCATATACGGGGACGGGCACGAGCAGTACTTC. This gives the protein CASSSIYGDGHEQYF. The chain links TRBV6-5 to TRBJ2-7; D might be TRBD1 or TRBD2, each matching 5 bases. Germline V gene sequence: CDR1 MNHEY, CDR2 SVGAGI. Trimming took 4 bases from V and 5 from J, leaving 18 bases between them. The CDR3 sequence is 15 residues long.

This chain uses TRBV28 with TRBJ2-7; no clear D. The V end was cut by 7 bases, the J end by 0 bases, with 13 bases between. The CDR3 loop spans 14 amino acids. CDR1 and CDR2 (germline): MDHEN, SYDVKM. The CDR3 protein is CASTPRVLSYEQYF. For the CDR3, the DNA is TGTGCCAGCACCCCGAGAGTCCTCTCCTACGAGCAGTACTTC.

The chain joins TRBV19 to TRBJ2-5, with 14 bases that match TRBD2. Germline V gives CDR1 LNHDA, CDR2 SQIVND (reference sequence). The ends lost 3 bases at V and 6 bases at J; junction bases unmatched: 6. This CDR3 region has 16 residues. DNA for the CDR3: TGTGCCAGTAGTATCCCGACTAGCGGGGGGGCTCAGACCCAGTACTTC. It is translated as CASSIPTSGGAQTQYF.

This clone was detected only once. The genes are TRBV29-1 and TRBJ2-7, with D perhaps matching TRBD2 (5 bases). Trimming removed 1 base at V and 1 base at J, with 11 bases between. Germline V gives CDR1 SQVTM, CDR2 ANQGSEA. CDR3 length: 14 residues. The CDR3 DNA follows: TGCAGCGTTGAAGGGCCTAGGACTTCCTACGAGCAGTACTTC. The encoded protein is CSVEGPRTSYEQYF.

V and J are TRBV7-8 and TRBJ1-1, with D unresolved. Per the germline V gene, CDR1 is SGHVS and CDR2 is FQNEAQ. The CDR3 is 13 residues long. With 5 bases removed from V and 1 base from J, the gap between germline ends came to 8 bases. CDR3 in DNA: TGTGCCAGCAGCCGGCGGACGAACACTGAAGCTTTCTTT. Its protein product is CASSRRTNTEAFF.

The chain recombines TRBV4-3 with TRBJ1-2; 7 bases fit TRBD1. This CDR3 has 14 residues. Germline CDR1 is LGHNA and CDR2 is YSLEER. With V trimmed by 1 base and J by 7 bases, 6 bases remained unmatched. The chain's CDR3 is CASSQVEGALGYTF. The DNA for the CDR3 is TGCGCCAGCAGCCAAGTAGAGGGGGCGCTTGGCTACACCTTC.

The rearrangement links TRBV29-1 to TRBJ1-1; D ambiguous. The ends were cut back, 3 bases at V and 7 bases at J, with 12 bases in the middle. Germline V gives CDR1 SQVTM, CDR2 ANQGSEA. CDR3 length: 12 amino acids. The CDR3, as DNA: TGCAGCGTTGACTTGGGAGAGGTTGAAGCTTTCTTT. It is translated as CSVDLGEVEAFF.

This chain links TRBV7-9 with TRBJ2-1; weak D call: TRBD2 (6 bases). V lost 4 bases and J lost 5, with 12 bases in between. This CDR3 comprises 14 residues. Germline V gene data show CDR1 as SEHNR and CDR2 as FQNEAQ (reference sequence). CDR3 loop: CASSYLALNNEQFF. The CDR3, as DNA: TGTGCCAGCAGCTACCTAGCGCTTAACAATGAGCAGTTCTTC.

Here the CDR3 reads CASSHDSYEQYF. CDR3 DNA sequence: TGTGCCAGTAGCCACGACAGCTACGAGCAGTACTTC. The chain recombines TRBV19 with TRBJ2-7, with D perhaps TRBD1 (5 bases). The CDR3 consists of 12 residues. V lost 6 bases and J 3 bases, leaving 9 bases between the germline ends. Germline V gene lookup returns CDR1 LNHDA and CDR2 SQIVND (reference sequence).

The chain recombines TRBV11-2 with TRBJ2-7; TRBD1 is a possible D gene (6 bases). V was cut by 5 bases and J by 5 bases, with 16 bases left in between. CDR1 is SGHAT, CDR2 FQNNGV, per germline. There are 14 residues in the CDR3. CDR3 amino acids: CASSGDQGTDEQYF. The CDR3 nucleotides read TGTGCCAGCAGCGGGGATCAGGGGACCGACGAGCAGTACTTC.

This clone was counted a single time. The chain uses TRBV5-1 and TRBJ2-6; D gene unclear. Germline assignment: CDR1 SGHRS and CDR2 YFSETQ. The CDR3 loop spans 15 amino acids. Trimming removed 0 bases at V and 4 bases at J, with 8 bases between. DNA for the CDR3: TGCGCCAGCAGCTTGGAGGGTTTCGGGGCCAACGTCCTGACTTTC. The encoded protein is CASSLEGFGANVLTF.

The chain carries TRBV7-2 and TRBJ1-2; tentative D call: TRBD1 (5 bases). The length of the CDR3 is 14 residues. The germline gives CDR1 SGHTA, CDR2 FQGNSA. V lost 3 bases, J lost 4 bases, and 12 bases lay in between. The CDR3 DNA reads TGTGCCAGCAGCTTTTTGGGGCAGGTCTATGGCTACACCTTC. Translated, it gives CASSFLGQVYGYTF.

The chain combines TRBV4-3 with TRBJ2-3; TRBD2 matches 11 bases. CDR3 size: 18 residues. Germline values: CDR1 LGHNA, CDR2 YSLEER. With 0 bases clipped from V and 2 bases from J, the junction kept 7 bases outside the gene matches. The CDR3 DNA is TGCGCCAGCAGCCAAGATCCAAGACTAGCGGGGAACACAGATACGCAGTATTTT. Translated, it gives CASSQDPRLAGNTDTQYF.

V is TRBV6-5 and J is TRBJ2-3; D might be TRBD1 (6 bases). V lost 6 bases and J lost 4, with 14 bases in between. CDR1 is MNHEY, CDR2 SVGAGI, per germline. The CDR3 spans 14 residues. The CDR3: CASSRTGSADTQYF. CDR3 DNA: TGTGCCAGCAGCCGCACAGGGTCCGCAGATACGCAGTATTTT.

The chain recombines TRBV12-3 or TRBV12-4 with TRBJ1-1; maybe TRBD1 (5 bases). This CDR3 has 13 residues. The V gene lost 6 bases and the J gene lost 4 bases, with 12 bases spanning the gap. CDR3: CASSTTGGTEAFF. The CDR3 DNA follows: TGTGCCAGCAGCACCACAGGTGGCACTGAAGCTTTCTTT.

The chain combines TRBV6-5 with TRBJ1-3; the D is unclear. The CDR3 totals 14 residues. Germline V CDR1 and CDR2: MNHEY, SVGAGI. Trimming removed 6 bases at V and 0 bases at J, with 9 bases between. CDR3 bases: TGTGCCAGCAGCGCTACAGTCTCTGGAAACACCATATATTTT. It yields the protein CASSATVSGNTIYF.

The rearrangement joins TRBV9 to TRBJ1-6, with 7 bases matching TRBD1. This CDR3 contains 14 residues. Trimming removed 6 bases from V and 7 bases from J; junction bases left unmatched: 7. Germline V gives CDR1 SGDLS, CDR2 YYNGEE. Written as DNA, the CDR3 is TGTGCCAGCACTAGGGACAGTGTCAATTCACCCCTCCACTTT. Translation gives CASTRDSVNSPLHF.

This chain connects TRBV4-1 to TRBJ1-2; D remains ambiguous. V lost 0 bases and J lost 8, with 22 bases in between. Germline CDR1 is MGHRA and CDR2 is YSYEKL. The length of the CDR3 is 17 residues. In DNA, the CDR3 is TGCGCCAGCAGCCAAGATTTTCGGACGGATCATTTAGGCGGCTACACCTTC. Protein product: CASSQDFRTDHLGGYTF.

CDR3 coding DNA: TGTGCCAGCAAAACTAGCGGGGGGGCAACCGGGGAGCTGTTTTTT. This codes for CASKTSGGATGELFF. This rearrangement joins TRBV25-1 to TRBJ2-2, with TRBD2 matching over 13 bases. J was trimmed by 5 bases and V by 7 bases; bases with no gene match: 4. Germline CDR1 MGHDK, CDR2 SYGVNS. The CDR3 length is 15 residues.

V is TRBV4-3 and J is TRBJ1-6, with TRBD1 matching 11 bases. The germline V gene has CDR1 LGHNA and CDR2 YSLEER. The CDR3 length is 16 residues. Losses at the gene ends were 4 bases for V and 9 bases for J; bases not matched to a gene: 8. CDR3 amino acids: CASSRIGTGGTSPLHF. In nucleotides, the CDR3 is TGCGCCAGCAGCCGTATAGGGACAGGGGGAACTTCACCCCTCCACTTT.

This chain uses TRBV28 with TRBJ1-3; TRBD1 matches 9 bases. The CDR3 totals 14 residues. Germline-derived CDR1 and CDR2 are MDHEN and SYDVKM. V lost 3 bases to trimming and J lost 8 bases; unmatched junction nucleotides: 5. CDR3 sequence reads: CASSFGQGRDTIYF. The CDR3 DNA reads TGTGCCAGCAGTTTCGGACAGGGGCGGGACACCATATATTTT.

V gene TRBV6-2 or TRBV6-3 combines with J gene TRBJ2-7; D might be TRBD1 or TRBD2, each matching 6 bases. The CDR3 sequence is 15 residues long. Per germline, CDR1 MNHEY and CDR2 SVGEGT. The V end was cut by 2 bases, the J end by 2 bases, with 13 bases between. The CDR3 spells CASSYRGLPTYEQYF. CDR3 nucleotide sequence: TGTGCCAGCAGTTACCGGGGGCTCCCCACCTACGAGCAGTACTTC.

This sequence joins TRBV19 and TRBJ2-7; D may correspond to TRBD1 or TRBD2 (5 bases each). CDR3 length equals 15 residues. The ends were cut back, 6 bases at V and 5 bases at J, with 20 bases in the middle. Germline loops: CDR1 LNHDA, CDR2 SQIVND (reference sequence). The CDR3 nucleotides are TGTGCCAGTAGCCCCCGGGGTGGGGACCCCCACGAGCAGTACTTC. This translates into CASSPRGGDPHEQYF. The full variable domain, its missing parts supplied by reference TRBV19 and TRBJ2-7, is DGGITQSPKYLFRKEGQNVTLSCEQNLNHDAMYWYRQDPGQGLRLIYYSQIVNDFQKGDIAEGYSVSREKKESFPLTVTSAQKNPTAFYLCASSPRGGDPHEQYFGPGTRLTVT.

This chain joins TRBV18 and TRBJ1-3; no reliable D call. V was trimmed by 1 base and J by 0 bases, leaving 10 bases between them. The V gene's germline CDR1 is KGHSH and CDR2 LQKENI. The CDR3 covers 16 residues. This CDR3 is CASSPQVITSGNTIYF. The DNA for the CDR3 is TGTGCCAGCTCACCACAGGTGATAACCTCTGGAAACACCATATATTTT.

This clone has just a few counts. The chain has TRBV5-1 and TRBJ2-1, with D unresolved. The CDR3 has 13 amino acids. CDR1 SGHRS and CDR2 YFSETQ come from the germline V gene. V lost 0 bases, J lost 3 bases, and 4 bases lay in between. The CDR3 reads CASSLDGYNEQFF. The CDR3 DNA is TGCGCCAGCAGCTTGGACGGCTACAATGAGCAGTTCTTC.

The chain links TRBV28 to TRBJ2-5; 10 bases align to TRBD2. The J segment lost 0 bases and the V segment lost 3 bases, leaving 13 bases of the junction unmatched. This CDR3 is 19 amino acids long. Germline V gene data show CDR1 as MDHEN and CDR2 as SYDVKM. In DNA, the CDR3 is TGTGCCAGCAGTTTTAACGTGTTAGCGGGGGGACGGTACCAAGAGACCCAGTACTTC. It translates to CASSFNVLAGGRYQETQYF.

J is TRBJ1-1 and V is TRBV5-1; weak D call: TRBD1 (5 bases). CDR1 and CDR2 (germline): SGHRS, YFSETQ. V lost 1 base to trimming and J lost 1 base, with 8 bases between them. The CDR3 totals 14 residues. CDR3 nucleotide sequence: TGCGCCAGCAGCTTGAGGGACGCGAACACTGAAGCTTTCTTT. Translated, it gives CASSLRDANTEAFF.

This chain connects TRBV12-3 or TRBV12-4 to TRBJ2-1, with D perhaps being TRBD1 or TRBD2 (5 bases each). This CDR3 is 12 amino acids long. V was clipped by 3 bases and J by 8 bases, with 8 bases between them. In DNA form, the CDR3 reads TGTGCCAGCAGTTTCACGGGGCATGAGCAGTTCTTC. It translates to CASSFTGHEQFF.